This passage covers 17 T cell receptor beta chains from one sample sequenced in a study of OX40 agonist ivuxolimab in advanced cancers. Only in-frame clones appear in the TCRdb table, and some are missing; sequencing was by immunoSEQ multiplex PCR. The sample has approximately 74,000 clones; about three quarters are singletons. The sample here was CD4+ or CD8+ T cells sorted from blood, taken in a trial of the OX40 agonist ivuxolimab. These receptors were collected from an adult with an advanced solid tumor such as melanoma, head and neck, liver or kidney cancer.

The V call is TRBV7-6, the J call TRBJ2-3; D remains ambiguous. The CDR3 is 14 residues long. Germline V gives CDR1 SGHVS, CDR2 FNYEAQ. Trimming took off 0 bases at V and 1 base at J, with 5 bases between the two ends. CDR3 sequence reads: CASSLAPGTDTQYF. CDR3 DNA: TGTGCCAGCAGCTTAGCGCCCGGCACAGATACGCAGTATTTT.

The V call is TRBV5-1, the J call TRBJ1-5; D remains unclear. Trimming stripped 0 bases from V and 2 bases from J, with 6 bases between. Germline CDR1 is SGHRS and CDR2 is YFSETQ. The CDR3 runs 14 residues. The DNA for the CDR3 is TGCGCCAGCAGCTTGGAGCTAGGCAATCAGCCCCAGCATTTT. Its protein is CASSLELGNQPQHF.

This clone has a single count. The gene calls are TRBV19 and TRBJ1-5; 9 bases line up with TRBD1. V trimming: 7 bases; J trimming: 11 bases; junction bases outside the gene matches: 15. CDR3 length: 15 residues. In germline, CDR1 is LNHDA, CDR2 SQIVND (reference sequence). The CDR3 region has the DNA TGTGCCAGTACCCTGGGACAGGGCATCCTCAGGGCCCAGCATTTT. This encodes CASTLGQGILRAQHF.

This rearrangement joins TRBV7-6 to TRBJ2-5, with D unclear. CDR1 and CDR2 from the germline V gene are SGHVS and FNYEAQ. Trimming removed 4 bases from V and 3 bases from J, with 3 bases in between. The CDR3 contains 11 residues. CDR3 in DNA: TGTGCCAGCAGCTCCGAAGAGACCCAGTACTTC. It codes for CASSSEETQYF.

V and J are TRBV19 and TRBJ2-1; 8 bases align to TRBD2. V dropped 3 bases and J dropped 6; count of bases not matched to a gene: 10. Germline CDR1 LNHDA, CDR2 SQIVND (reference sequence). The CDR3 length is 16 residues. The CDR3 spells CASSMGGTGGFNEQFF. The CDR3 nucleotides are TGTGCCAGTAGTATGGGGGGAACGGGAGGGTTCAATGAGCAGTTCTTC. The full variable domain, in which reference TRBV19 and TRBJ2-1 provide the parts outside the CDR3, is DGGITQSPKYLFRKEGQNVTLSCEQNLNHDAMYWYRQDPGQGLRLIYYSQIVNDFQKGDIAEGYSVSREKKESFPLTVTSAQKNPTAFYLCASSMGGTGGFNEQFFGPGTRLTVL.

The V call is TRBV6-1, the J call TRBJ2-4; TRBD2 matches at 8 bases. This CDR3 is 14 amino acids long. V trimming: 7 bases; J trimming: 1 base; junction bases outside the gene matches: 3. Germline loops: CDR1 MNHNS, CDR2 SASEGT. In nucleotides, the CDR3 is TGTGCCAGCATTGGCGGGGGGGCCAAAAACATTCAGTACTTC. Protein product: CASIGGGAKNIQYF.

The gene calls are TRBV10-2 and TRBJ1-1; D is perhaps TRBD1 (5 bases). Between the trimmed V and J ends, which lost 0 bases and 7 bases, there was a span of 9 bases. The CDR3 totals 13 residues. CDR1 is WSHSY and CDR2 is SAAADI in the germline V gene. The CDR3 protein is CASSESSQGEAFF. CDR3 coding DNA: TGCGCCAGCAGTGAGTCGAGTCAGGGTGAAGCTTTCTTT.

V is TRBV4-1 and J is TRBJ2-3; D possibly matches TRBD1 or TRBD2 (5 bases each). Trimming pared 1 base from V and 2 bases from J, leaving 19 bases between. Germline CDR1 and CDR2: MGHRA and YSYEKL. The CDR3 spans 18 residues. CDR3 coding DNA: TGCGCCAGCAGCCAAGTCCTTATTAGAGGGGCCCCCACAGATACGCAGTATTTT. It is translated as CASSQVLIRGAPTDTQYF.

The rearrangement uses TRBV9 and TRBJ2-7, with 8 bases that match TRBD2. The germline V gene encodes CDR1 SGDLS and CDR2 YYNGEE. The CDR3 is made up of 14 amino acids. J was trimmed by 3 bases and V by 0 bases; bases with no gene match: 2. The CDR3 protein is CASSVASGGYEQYF. The CDR3 region has the DNA TGTGCCAGCAGCGTAGCGAGCGGGGGCTACGAGCAGTACTTC.

This chain uses TRBV2 with TRBJ2-5, with 11 bases aligning to TRBD2. CDR3 length: 15 amino acids. The V segment lost 8 bases and the J segment 4 bases; nucleotides outside the gene matches: 9. The germline V gene encodes CDR1 SNHLY and CDR2 FYNNEI. Written as DNA, the CDR3 is TGTGCCAGCGTTCTCTTAGCGGGGGGGCGAGAGACCCAGTACTTC. Translating gives CASVLLAGGRETQYF.

The rearrangement joins TRBV14 to TRBJ2-5; D perhaps matches TRBD1 (6 bases). V shed 4 bases and J shed 3 bases, with 15 bases lying between them. Germline V gene lookup returns CDR1 SGHDN and CDR2 FVKESK. The CDR3 has 15 residues. DNA for the CDR3: TGTGCCAGCAGCCTAATACAGGGTAGAGAAGAGACCCAGTACTTC. Translation gives CASSLIQGREETQYF.

The V call is TRBV2, the J call TRBJ2-5; no clear D. The germline V gene has CDR1 SNHLY and CDR2 FYNNEI. Deletions cut 2 bases from V and 3 bases from J, with 7 bases between. This CDR3 has 13 residues. This CDR3 is CASSENSKETQYF. The CDR3 nucleotides read TGTGCCAGCAGTGAAAACAGTAAAGAGACCCAGTACTTC.

V gene TRBV28 combines with J gene TRBJ1-2; no reliable D call. The CDR3 loop spans 12 amino acids. The V gene lost 6 bases and the J gene lost 5 bases, with 10 bases spanning the gap. Germline CDR1 is MDHEN and CDR2 is SYDVKM. The chain's CDR3 is CASSKGGYGYTF. The CDR3 DNA follows: TGTGCCAGCAGCAAAGGAGGTTATGGCTACACCTTC.

This chain uses TRBV19 with TRBJ2-1, with a tentative D call TRBD1 (5 bases). CDR1 LNHDA and CDR2 SQIVND come from the germline V gene (reference sequence). V shed 10 bases and J shed 8 bases, with 18 bases lying between them. The CDR3 runs 13 residues. CDR3 nucleotides: TGTGCCACCCTACCCCAGGGTCGTTATGAGCAGTTCTTC. Protein sequence: CATLPQGRYEQFF.

This clone is deemed medium-sized (0.01 to 0.1%). The chain is built from TRBV6-5 and TRBJ1-6; D is ambiguous. V gave up 8 bases and J gave up 4 bases, with 12 bases separating them. Germline CDR1 is MNHEY and CDR2 is SVGAGI. The length of the CDR3 is 14 residues. The DNA for the CDR3 is TGTGCCAGCTCCTCGACCCTTTATAATTCACCCCTCCACTTT. It yields the protein CASSSTLYNSPLHF.

The chain uses TRBV15 and TRBJ2-5, with 7 bases aligning to TRBD2. Looked up from germline, CDR1 is LNHNV and CDR2 is YYDKDF (reference sequence). The CDR3 consists of 18 residues. The J segment lost 1 base and the V segment lost 0 bases, leaving 11 bases of the junction unmatched. The CDR3 DNA sequence: TGTGCCACCAGCAGAGATTCCGGGGGAGGGGCCAGCCAAGAGACCCAGTACTTC. It encodes CATSRDSGGGASQETQYF.

As to this clone: The sample has other DNA sequences that encode this CDR3 too. The chain has TRBV18 and TRBJ1-2; D call uncertain. Per the germline V gene, CDR1 is KGHSH and CDR2 is LQKENI. Trimming stripped 0 bases from V and 8 bases from J, with 7 bases between. The length of the CDR3 is 12 residues. The CDR3 DNA reads as TGTGCCAGCTCACCACCCGGCGGGGGCTACACCTTC. Protein sequence: CASSPPGGGYTF.